This T cell receptor (beta chain) appears in the sequencing data of a study of regulatory T cells in long-lasting Graves disease. General study results and limits: Persistent patients had a count of shared public clonotypes (approximately 2,800) that exceeded that of new patients (approximately 1,000). Graves' patients with persistent disease showed TCR diversity lower than patients newly diagnosed. Gene preferences differed: TRBV28, TRBJ1-2, TRBJ2-5 in persistent cases.

This sample's time point: newly diagnosed GD, antithyroid drugs for less than 3 months. There was RNA extracted from PBMCs, and the TCR library was made from it. Around 9 milliliters of peripheral blood went into EDTA tubes. Both iRepertoire HTBI primers and Arm-PCR of CDR3 regions were used to build the TCR beta libraries. In TCRdb, the multiplex PCR reads were re-called with MiXCR into one record per CDR3 protein. The sample yields 400,000 to 650,000 distinct CDR3 sequences, around 15% seen once. Germline values: CDR1 SGHAT, CDR2 FQNNGV. V was shortened by 4 bases and J by 5 bases, with 3 bases between the two germline ends. The CDR3 loop spans 11 amino acids. In its sample, this clonotype was seen many times. Its antigen is not identified. These sequences were also reported in another study, on T cells in Graves' hyperthyroidism and ophthalmopathy.

The V call is TRBV11-2, the J call TRBJ2-1; unclear D gene. This sequence originates from a woman between 40 and 65 years old with Graves disease. Here the sequenced sample was peripheral blood mononuclear cells (PBMCs), taken at new diagnosis, from a patient treated with antithyroid drugs. The CDR3 region is CASSSNNEQFF. The CDR3 coding sequence is TGTGCCAGCAGCTCAAACAATGAGCAGTTCTTC.